This TCR beta chain is drawn from a study of response to subunit inactivated influenza vaccine. V lost 5 bases and J 3 bases, leaving 8 bases between the germline ends. CDR3 length: 12 residues. Germline CDR1 reads SGHAT; CDR2 reads FQNNGV. This clonotype was seen only a few times. The antigen is not known. TCRdb passed the RT-PCR reads through MiXCR, listing each CDR3 protein once. The sample has under 200,000 distinct CDR3 sequences; around 11% are singletons. Findings and caveats of the study: Few additional T cells are recruited per seasonal influenza vaccination, authors suggested.

The chain uses TRBV11-2 and TRBJ2-7; D not resolved. The clonotype was recovered from a man aged 50 to 69 who received an inactivated influenza vaccine. The sequencing here drew on CD8+ T cells sorted from PBMCs, taken roughly 24 months after vaccination. The CDR3 coding sequence is TGTGCCAGCAGCCCCAGAGTCTACGAGCAGTACTTC. Its protein is CASSPRVYEQYF.